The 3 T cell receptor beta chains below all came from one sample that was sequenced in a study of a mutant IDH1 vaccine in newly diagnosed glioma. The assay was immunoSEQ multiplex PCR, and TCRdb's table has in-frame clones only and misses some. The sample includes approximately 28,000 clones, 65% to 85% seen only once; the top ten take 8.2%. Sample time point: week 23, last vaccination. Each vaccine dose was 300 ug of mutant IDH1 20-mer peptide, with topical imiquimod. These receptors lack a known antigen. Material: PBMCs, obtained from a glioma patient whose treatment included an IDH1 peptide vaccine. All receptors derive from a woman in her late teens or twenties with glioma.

The CDR3 DNA reads as TGCGCCAGCAGTTCAGGGCTGGAAGCTTTCTTT. It yields the protein CASSSGLEAFF. V and J are TRBV10-2 and TRBJ1-1, with D tentatively TRBD1 (5 bases). CDR3 length: 11 amino acids. Germline assignment: CDR1 WSHSY and CDR2 SAAADI. V was pared by 5 bases and J by 8 bases, with 9 bases between.

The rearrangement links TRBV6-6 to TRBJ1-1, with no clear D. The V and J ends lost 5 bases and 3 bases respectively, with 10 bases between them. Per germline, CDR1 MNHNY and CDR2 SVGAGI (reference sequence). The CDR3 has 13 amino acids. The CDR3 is CASSNPSYTEAFF. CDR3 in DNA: TGTGCCAGCAGTAATCCTAGCTACACTGAAGCTTTCTTT.

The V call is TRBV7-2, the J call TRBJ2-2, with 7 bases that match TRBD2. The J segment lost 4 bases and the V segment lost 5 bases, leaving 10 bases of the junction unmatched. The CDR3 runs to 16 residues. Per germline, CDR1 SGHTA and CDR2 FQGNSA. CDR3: CASSPSGAGATGELFF. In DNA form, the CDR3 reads TGTGCCAGCAGCCCCTCTGGGGCGGGAGCCACCGGGGAGCTGTTTTTT.